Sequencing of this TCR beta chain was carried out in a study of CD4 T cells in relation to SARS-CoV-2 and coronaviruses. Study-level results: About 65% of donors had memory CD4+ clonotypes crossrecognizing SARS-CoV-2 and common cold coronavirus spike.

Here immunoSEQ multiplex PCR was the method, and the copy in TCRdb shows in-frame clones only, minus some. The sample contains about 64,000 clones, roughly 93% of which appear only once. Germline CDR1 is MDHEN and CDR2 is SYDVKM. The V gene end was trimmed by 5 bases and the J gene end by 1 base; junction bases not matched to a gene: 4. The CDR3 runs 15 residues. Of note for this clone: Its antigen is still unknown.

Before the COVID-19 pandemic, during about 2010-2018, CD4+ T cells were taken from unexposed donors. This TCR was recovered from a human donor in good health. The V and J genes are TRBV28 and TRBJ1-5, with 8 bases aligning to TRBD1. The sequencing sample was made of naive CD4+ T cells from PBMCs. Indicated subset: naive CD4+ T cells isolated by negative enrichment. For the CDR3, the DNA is TGTGCCAGCAGTCCGACAGGGGTGAGCAATCAGCCCCAGCATTTT. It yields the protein CASSPTGVSNQPQHF. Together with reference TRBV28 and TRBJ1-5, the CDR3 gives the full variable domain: DVKVTQSSRYLVKRTGEKVFLECVQDMDHENMFWYRQDPGLGLRLIYFSYDVKMKEKGDIPEGYSVSREKKERFSLILESASTNQTSMYLCASSPTGVSNQPQHFGDGTRLSIL.